This T cell receptor beta chain was recorded in a study of T cell clonality in common variable immunodeficiency (dated by TCRdb to about 2015). For sequencing, equivalent amounts of genomic DNA were input from CVID and control samples. For every sample, a 60 bp segment covering the rearranged TCRbeta CDR3 region was amplified and then sequenced. The immunoSEQ assay, a bias-corrected multiplex PCR with high-throughput sequencing, was employed for TCRbeta amplification. The authors' pipeline ran thus. Each unique nucleotide sequence was treated as a clone and annotated with V, D and J genes, copy number and frequency. Sequences were labeled productive if in frame, and non-productive if out of frame or containing stop codons. As previously described, clonality was calculated on the basis of Shannon's entropy. The predicted amino acid sequences of productive clones were used to derive the mean CDR3 Kyte-Doolittle hydropathy. Using the R hclust function, scaled V gene usage was clustered hierarchically with Manhattan distance and complete linkage. Clone sharing by CDR3 amino acid sequence was assessed by resampling 12 repertoires per group over 100 rounds. The repertoires were screened for 70 published EBV-specific TCRbeta sequences and approximately 230 published CMV-specific TCRbeta sequences. Analysis left out a couple of CVID samples that produced under 10,000 sequences, so 35 to 50 CVID repertoires remained. TCRdb took over this immuneACCESS table, retaining in-frame rearrangements with V and J assigned. Such tables are incomplete; in checked studies, under half of the missing clones stem from an unresolved V gene, and the remainder is unexplained. Clonal size and the V and J genes are those of that table, whereas D and trimming came from the DNA. The sample counts fewer than 40,000 clones, each observed more than once. The ten largest make up roughly 5.9% of the sample.

Including the terminal cysteine and phenylalanine, the CDR3 comprises 18 residues. The DNA covers only part of the CDR3, 45 bases in frame from base 1. V has 1 base trimmed and J has 0 bases trimmed; junction bases matching no gene number 11. According to the germline V gene, CDR1 reads KGHSH and CDR2 reads LQKENI. About this clone: Its antigen is not yet known. The observed sequence ends 3 residues before the CDR3 terminus, with the missing tail filled in from the germline J gene.

Diagnosis of CVID followed standard criteria, namely serum IgG, IgA and/or IgM below the normal range together with specific antibody deficiency. There were some 44 subjects in the CVID group (around 29 male and about 15 female), ranging in age from roughly 9 to 65 years, with a mean age of around 40. Predominantly Caucasian heritage was noted among both the CVID patients and the healthy controls. Replacement immunoglobulin therapy had been administered to all CVID subjects for at least one year at the time of study participation. No CVID subject was ill or taking immunomodulatory or immunosuppressive medication when blood was collected. From each donor, roughly 4.5 to 8.5 ml of heparinized peripheral whole blood was collected. Genomic DNA from adults with common variable immune deficiency (CVID) and from healthy adult controls was used for sequencing of TCRbeta CDR3 repertoires. Diluted blood was density-centrifuged over Hypaque 1077 or Ficoll-Paque to isolate peripheral blood mononuclear cells. Genomic DNA was extracted from unsorted mononuclear cells by Qiagen column purification or by a centrifugation-based method.

Points the paper makes about the study in general: Correlations of repertoire features with clinical complications were constrained by heterogeneity among patients within the CVID cohort. Increased TCRbeta clonality was found in CVID subjects compared with healthy controls (t-test p = 0.018), with the increase being most characteristic of about a third of subjects. According to the authors, finding the cause of the higher clonality in CVID would require sequencing the repertoires of T cell subpopulations. CVID subjects shared fewer TCRbeta clones with each other than healthy controls did (p < 0.0001). CVID TCRbeta sequences reportedly showed fewer deletions and N-nucleotide insertions and lacked highly modified clones with 13 or more V deletions. Despite equal DNA input, controls averaged roughly 84,000 unique sequences per sample versus about 31,547 in CVID samples.

The TCR sequence derives from a human donor with common variable immunodeficiency. What was sequenced was peripheral blood mononuclear cells. The chain couples TRBV18 to TRBJ1-1; TRBD1 matches 7 bases in the middle. CDR3 sequence: CASSPRLQGPKMNTEAFF. CDR3 bases read: TGTGCCAGCTCACCACGACTACAGGGGCCTAAAATGAACACTGAA.